The 16 T cell receptor beta chains reported below all come from one sample, sequenced in a study of blood T cells in healthy people across ages. A second PCR of 7 to 11 cycles used a sample-barcoded 5' primer and a J-beta primer mix. TCRdb processed the 5' RACE reads anew with MiXCR; each CDR3 protein has one entry. The sample lists about 1,500,000 distinct CDR3 sequences, about 43% seen once, with approximately 7.9% in the top ten. Sequenced sample: blood. These receptors were obtained from a woman between 18 and 29 years old in good health.

This clonotype was found many times. The V gene is TRBV2, the J gene TRBJ2-7, with a possible D match to TRBD2 (6 bases). Trimming pared 8 bases from V and 3 bases from J, leaving 17 bases between. This CDR3 is 14 amino acids long. Germline V gene lookup returns CDR1 SNHLY and CDR2 FYNNEI. The CDR3 bases are TGTGCCAGCGCCCCACCTCTGGACTACTACGAGCAGTACTTC. This codes for CASAPPLDYYEQYF.

There are a few counts of this clonotype. The chain links TRBV6-1 to TRBJ2-2; TRBD1 matches at 9 bases. This CDR3 is built from 14 residues. With V trimmed by 8 bases and J by 13 bases, 14 bases remained unmatched. Germline CDR1 reads MNHNS; CDR2 reads SASEGT. CDR3 sequence reads: CASRVGTGGERLFF. CDR3 DNA: TGTGCCAGCCGTGTAGGCACAGGGGGCGAACGGCTGTTTTTT.

Worth noting for this clonotype: Sequence at one end of the junction differs from germline and may be a read error. The chain joins TRBV2 to TRBJ2-5; 11 positions match TRBD2. The CDR3 loop spans 18 amino acids. CDR1 and CDR2 (germline): SNHLY, FYNNEI. The CDR3 DNA reads TGTACCAGCAGTGCGACACCCCGACTAGCGGGACCGCAAGAGACCCAGTACTTC. It translates to CTSSATPRLAGPQETQYF.

The chain couples TRBV6-1 to TRBJ2-1, with 8 bases aligning to TRBD2. CDR1 and CDR2 from the germline V gene are MNHNS and SASEGT. Trimming cost V 3 bases and J 1 base; bases outside gene matches: 5. This CDR3 comprises 16 residues. The CDR3 reads CASSEKRGPSYNEQFF. The CDR3 DNA reads TGTGCCAGCAGTGAGAAGCGGGGGCCTTCCTACAATGAGCAGTTCTTC.

Only a few counts were recorded for this clonotype. The chain combines TRBV28 with TRBJ2-1; D possibly corresponds to TRBD2 (7 bases). V was cut by 3 bases and J by 15 bases, with 15 bases left in between. Looked up from germline, CDR1 is MDHEN and CDR2 is SYDVKM. This CDR3 is 12 amino acids long. CDR3 sequence (DNA): TGTGCCAGCAGTTTGACCGAGGGGGGGAGGTTCTTC. Encoded protein: CASSLTEGGRFF. The whole variable domain, filled in from reference TRBV28 and TRBJ2-1, reads DVKVTQSSRYLVKRTGEKVFLECVQDMDHENMFWYRQDPGLGLRLIYFSYDVKMKEKGDIPEGYSVSREKKERFSLILESASTNQTSMYLCASSLTEGGRFFGPGTRLTVL.

V and J are TRBV27 and TRBJ2-1, with D tentatively TRBD1 or TRBD2 (5 bases each). Between the trimmed V and J ends, which lost 5 bases and 6 bases, there was a span of 14 bases. CDR3 size: 14 residues. Looked up from germline, CDR1 is MNHEY and CDR2 is SMNVEV (reference sequence). This chain's CDR3 is CASSQTGRSNEQFF. The CDR3 coding sequence is TGTGCCAGCAGTCAGACGGGGCGCAGCAATGAGCAGTTCTTC.

The chain has TRBV5-5 and TRBJ2-3; D is unresolved. Per germline, CDR1 SGHKS and CDR2 YYEKEE (reference sequence). The CDR3 is 15 residues long. V lost 10 bases and J 0 bases, leaving 18 bases between the germline ends. CDR3 in DNA: TGTGCCGGAAAAGGGTCCGCAACTAGCACAGATACGCAGTATTTT. Translated, it gives CAGKGSATSTDTQYF.

This clonotype was seen a handful of times. This chain joins TRBV4-1 and TRBJ1-1, with 9 bases lining up with TRBD1. Germline CDR1 MGHRA, CDR2 YSYEKL. The CDR3 contains 16 residues. V shed 1 base and J 1 base; nucleotides not matched to a gene: 4. DNA for the CDR3: TGCGCCAGCAGCCAAGCCCCGGACAGGGGGAACACTGAAGCTTTCTTT. Protein: CASSQAPDRGNTEAFF.

The chain uses TRBV15 and TRBJ2-1; D may be TRBD2 (5 bases). Trimming shortened V by 0 bases and J by 10 bases, and 19 bases separated the two germline ends. The CDR3 spans 16 residues. CDR1 is LNHNV, CDR2 YYDKDF, per germline (reference sequence). The CDR3 DNA follows: TGTGCCACCAGCAGAGATCGCCAGACCCGAGGGTACGAGCAGTTCTTC. It encodes CATSRDRQTRGYEQFF.

The chain uses TRBV28 and TRBJ2-4, with D perhaps TRBD2 (6 bases). The V and J ends lost 7 bases and 10 bases respectively, with 14 bases between them. CDR3 size: 12 residues. CDR1 is MDHEN, CDR2 SYDVKM, per germline. The DNA for the CDR3 is TGTGCCAGCACCGGGACTGAACGGATTCAGTACTTC. It specifies CASTGTERIQYF.

This clonotype was detected a few times. The chain carries TRBV2 and TRBJ1-2, with unresolved D. From germline, CDR1 is SNHLY and CDR2 FYNNEI. CDR3 length: 14 residues. V was pared by 5 bases and J by 0 bases, with 10 bases between. CDR3 sequence reads: CASSPPRANYGYTF. The CDR3 coding sequence is TGTGCCAGCAGTCCCCCTAGAGCTAACTATGGCTACACCTTC.

The rearrangement uses TRBV3-1 and TRBJ1-1, with D possibly being TRBD1 (6 bases). The CDR3 spans 16 residues. Looked up from germline, CDR1 is LGHDT and CDR2 is YNNKEL (reference sequence). V gave up 1 base and J gave up 4 bases, with 16 bases separating them. The CDR3 DNA sequence: TGTGCCAGCAGCCAAGGAACAGGGATGAGAGGCACTGAAGCTTTCTTT. Translating gives CASSQGTGMRGTEAFF.

This chain connects TRBV20-1 to TRBJ1-2, with 8 nucleotides matching TRBD1. Losses at the gene ends were 8 bases for V and 4 bases for J; bases not matched to a gene: 9. Germline assignment: CDR1 DFQATT and CDR2 SNEGSKA (reference sequence). The CDR3 contains 13 residues. The CDR3 DNA reads TGCAGTTCCCCGGGACAGGATAGCTATGGCTACACCTTC. This encodes CSSPGQDSYGYTF.

This clonotype was recorded many times. This chain links TRBV29-1 with TRBJ2-1; D gene unclear. V was clipped by 4 bases and J by 8 bases, with 12 bases between them. The CDR3 spans 12 residues. Germline CDR1 reads SQVTM; CDR2 reads ANQGSEA. As DNA, the CDR3 is TGCAGCGTTGCTTCGGGTAGCTATGAGCAGTTCTTC. Translation: CSVASGSYEQFF.

The chain couples TRBV19 to TRBJ1-2; TRBD1 is a possible D gene (5 bases). V lost 10 bases and J lost 2, with 8 bases in between. The germline CDR1 and CDR2 sequences are LNHDA and SQIVND (reference sequence). CDR3 length equals 11 residues. As DNA, the CDR3 is TGTGCCACCCGGGACAACTATGGCTACACCTTC. It specifies CATRDNYGYTF.

The chain employs TRBV5-1 and TRBJ2-1; D unresolved. The length of the CDR3 is 16 residues. CDR1 and CDR2 from the germline V gene are SGHRS and YFSETQ. The V and J ends lost 0 bases and 5 bases respectively, with 15 bases between them. CDR3 sequence (DNA): TGCGCCAGCAGCTTGGAAATTCCAAGCCCCCACAATGAGCAGTTCTTC. This translates into CASSLEIPSPHNEQFF. The variable domain in full, completed from reference TRBV5-1 and TRBJ2-1, reads KAGVTQTPRYLIKTRGQQVTLSCSPISGHRSVSWYQQTPGQGLQFLFEYFSETQRNKGNFPGRFSGRQFSNSRSEMNVSTLELGDSALYLCASSLEIPSPHNEQFFGPGTRLTVL.